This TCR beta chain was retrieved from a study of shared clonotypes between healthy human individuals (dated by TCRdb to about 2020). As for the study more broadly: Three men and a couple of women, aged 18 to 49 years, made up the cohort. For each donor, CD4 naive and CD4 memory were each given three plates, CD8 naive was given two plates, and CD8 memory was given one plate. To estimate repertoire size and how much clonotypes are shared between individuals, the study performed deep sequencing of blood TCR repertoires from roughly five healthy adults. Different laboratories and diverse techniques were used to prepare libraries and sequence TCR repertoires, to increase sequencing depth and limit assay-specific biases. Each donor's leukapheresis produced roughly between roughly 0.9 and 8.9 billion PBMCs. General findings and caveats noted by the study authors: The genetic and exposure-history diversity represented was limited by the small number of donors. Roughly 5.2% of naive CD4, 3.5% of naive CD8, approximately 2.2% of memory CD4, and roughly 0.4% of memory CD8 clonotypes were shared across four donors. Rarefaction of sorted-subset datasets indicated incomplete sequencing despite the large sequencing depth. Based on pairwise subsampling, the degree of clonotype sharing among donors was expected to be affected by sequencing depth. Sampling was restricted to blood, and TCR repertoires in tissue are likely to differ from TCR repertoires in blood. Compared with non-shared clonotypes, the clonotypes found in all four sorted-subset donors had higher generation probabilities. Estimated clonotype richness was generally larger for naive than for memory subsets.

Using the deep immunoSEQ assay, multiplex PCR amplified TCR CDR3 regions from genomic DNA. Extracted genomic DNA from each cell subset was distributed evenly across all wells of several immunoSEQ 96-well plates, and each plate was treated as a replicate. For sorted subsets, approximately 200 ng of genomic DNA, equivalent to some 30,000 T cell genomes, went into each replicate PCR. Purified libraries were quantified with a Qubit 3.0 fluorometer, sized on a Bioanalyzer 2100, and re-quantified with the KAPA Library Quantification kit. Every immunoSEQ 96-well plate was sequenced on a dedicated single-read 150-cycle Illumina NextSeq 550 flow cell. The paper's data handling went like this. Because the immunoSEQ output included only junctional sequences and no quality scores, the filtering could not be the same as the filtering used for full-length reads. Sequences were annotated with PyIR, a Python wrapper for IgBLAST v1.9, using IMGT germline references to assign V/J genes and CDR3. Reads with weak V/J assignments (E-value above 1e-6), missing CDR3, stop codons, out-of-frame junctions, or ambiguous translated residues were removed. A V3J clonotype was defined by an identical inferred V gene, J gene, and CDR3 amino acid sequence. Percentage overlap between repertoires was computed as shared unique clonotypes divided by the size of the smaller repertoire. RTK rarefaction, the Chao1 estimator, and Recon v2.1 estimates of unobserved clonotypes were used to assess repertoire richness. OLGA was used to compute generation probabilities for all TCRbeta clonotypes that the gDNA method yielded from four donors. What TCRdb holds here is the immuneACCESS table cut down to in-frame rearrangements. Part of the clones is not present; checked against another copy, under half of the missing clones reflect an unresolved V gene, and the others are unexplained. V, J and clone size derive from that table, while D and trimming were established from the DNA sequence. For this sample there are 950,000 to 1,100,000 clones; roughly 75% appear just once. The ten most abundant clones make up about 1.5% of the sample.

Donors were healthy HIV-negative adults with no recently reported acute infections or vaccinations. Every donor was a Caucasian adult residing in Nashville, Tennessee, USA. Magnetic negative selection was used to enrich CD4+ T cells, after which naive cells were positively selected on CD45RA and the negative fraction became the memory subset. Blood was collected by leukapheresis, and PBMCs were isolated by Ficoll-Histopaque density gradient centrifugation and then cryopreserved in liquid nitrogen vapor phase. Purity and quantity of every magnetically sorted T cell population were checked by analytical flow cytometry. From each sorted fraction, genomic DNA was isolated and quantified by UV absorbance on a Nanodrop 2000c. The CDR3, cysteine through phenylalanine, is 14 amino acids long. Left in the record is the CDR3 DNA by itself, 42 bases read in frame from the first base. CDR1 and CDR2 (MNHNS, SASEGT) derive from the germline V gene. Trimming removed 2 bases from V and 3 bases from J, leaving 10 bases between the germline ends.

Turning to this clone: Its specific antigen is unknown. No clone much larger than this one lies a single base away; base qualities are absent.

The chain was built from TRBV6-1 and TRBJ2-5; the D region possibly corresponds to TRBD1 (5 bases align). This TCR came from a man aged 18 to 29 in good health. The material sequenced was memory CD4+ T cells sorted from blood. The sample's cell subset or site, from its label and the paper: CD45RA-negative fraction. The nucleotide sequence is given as TGTGCCAGCAGTGAACTCGGCAGGGAAGAGACCCAGTACTTC. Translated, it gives CASSELGREETQYF.